Listed below are T cell receptor beta chains from one sample, sequenced in a study of cytomegalovirus exposure and HLA in healthy donors. Some clones are missing from TCRdb's copy, which holds only in-frame ones; the method was immunoSEQ multiplex PCR. The sample shows under 200,000 clones, 68% of them seen only once. Material: PBMCs. These receptors were collected from a man aged 45-60 years in good health and CMV-seronegative. The CDR3 runs from the conserved cysteine through the conserved F or W. Fields, in order: D gene, V gene, J gene, clone size, CDR3 DNA, CDR3 protein. The D gene is left open where the match is weak. Clone size is stated in some rows and not others, as once, few, many or a class when expanded.

D gene: TRBD1; V gene: TRBV7-7; J gene: TRBJ2-7; clone size: NA; CDR3 DNA: TGTGCTAGCAGCTTCGGGACAGGGGACGAGCAGTACTTC; CDR3 protein: CASSFGTGDEQYF
D gene: TRBD1; V gene: TRBV5-6; J gene: TRBJ1-3; clone size: NA; CDR3 DNA: TGTGCCAGCAGCACGGGACAGGGTCTGGGAAACACCATATATTTT; CDR3 protein: CASSTGQGLGNTIYF
D gene: TRBD1; V gene: TRBV7-2; J gene: TRBJ1-1; clone size: once; CDR3 DNA: TGTGCCAGCAGCACGGACAGGTGGAACACTGAAGCTTTCTTT; CDR3 protein: CASSTDRWNTEAFF
D gene: NA; V gene: TRBV19; J gene: TRBJ2-2; clone size: NA; CDR3 DNA: TGTGCCAGTAGTAGCGGGGCCTCGAACACCGGGGAGCTGTTTTTT; CDR3 protein: CASSSGASNTGELFF
D gene: TRBD1; V gene: TRBV6-5; J gene: TRBJ1-2; clone size: NA; CDR3 DNA: TGTGCCAGCAGTAGAGCCGGGACAGCATATGGCTACACCTTC; CDR3 protein: CASSRAGTAYGYTF
D gene: TRBD1; V gene: TRBV25-1; J gene: TRBJ2-7; clone size: NA; CDR3 DNA: TGTGCCAGCAGTGGAACACACAGGGGGAACTACGAGCAGTACTTC; CDR3 protein: CASSGTHRGNYEQYF
D gene: TRBD2; V gene: TRBV9; J gene: TRBJ2-3; clone size: NA; CDR3 DNA: TGTGCCAGCAGCGTAGATCCCCTAGCGGGGGGCAGAGCTAGCACAGATACGCAGTATTTT; CDR3 protein: CASSVDPLAGGRASTDTQYF
D gene: TRBD1; V gene: TRBV10-3; J gene: TRBJ1-1; clone size: NA; CDR3 DNA: TGTGCCATCAGGACCGGGACAGGGATGGGAAGTCCTGAAGCTTTCTTT; CDR3 protein: CAIRTGTGMGSPEAFF
D gene: NA; V gene: TRBV5-1; J gene: TRBJ1-6; clone size: NA; CDR3 DNA: TGCGCCAGCAGCTTTGCCACAACGGGAAATTCACCCCTCCACTTT; CDR3 protein: CASSFATTGNSPLHF
D gene: TRBD2; V gene: TRBV6-1; J gene: TRBJ2-1; clone size: NA; CDR3 DNA: TGTGCCAGCATCTTCCGTAGCGGGGGGGCGAGGGAGTTCTTC; CDR3 protein: CASIFRSGGAREFF
D gene: NA; V gene: TRBV5-6; J gene: TRBJ2-2; clone size: NA; CDR3 DNA: TGTGCCAGCAGCACCGGGACATTGAGCACCGGGGAGCTGTTTTTT; CDR3 protein: CASSTGTLSTGELFF
D gene: NA; V gene: TRBV6-6; J gene: TRBJ1-2; clone size: NA; CDR3 DNA: TGTGCCAGCAGTTACGGTTCCAGGGGTAACTATGGCTACACCTTC; CDR3 protein: CASSYGSRGNYGYTF
D gene: TRBD2; V gene: TRBV7-9; J gene: TRBJ2-3; clone size: NA; CDR3 DNA: TGTGCCAGCAGCTTCCGGCTCGGGGCGGGGGGCCGAGGAGATACGCAGTATTTT; CDR3 protein: CASSFRLGAGGRGDTQYF
D gene: NA; V gene: TRBV6-6; J gene: TRBJ1-2; clone size: NA; CDR3 DNA: TGTGCCAGCATCTACGTCACCTATGGCTACACCTTC; CDR3 protein: CASIYVTYGYTF
D gene: TRBD1; V gene: TRBV5-5; J gene: TRBJ1-3; clone size: NA; CDR3 DNA: TGTGCCAGCAGCTTATATGTGGGACAGGGGATAACTGGAAACACCATATATTTT; CDR3 protein: CASSLYVGQGITGNTIYF
D gene: TRBD1; V gene: TRBV19; J gene: TRBJ1-3; clone size: NA; CDR3 DNA: TGTGCCAGTAGTCTCAGCCCCGGGACAGGGGGCTCTGGAAACACCATATATTTT; CDR3 protein: CASSLSPGTGGSGNTIYF
D gene: TRBD1; V gene: TRBV29-1; J gene: TRBJ1-4; clone size: NA; CDR3 DNA: TGCAGCGTTCTACTTAACAGGGGATCTAATGAAAAACTGTTTTTT; CDR3 protein: CSVLLNRGSNEKLFF
D gene: NA; V gene: TRBV6-4; J gene: TRBJ2-7; clone size: NA; CDR3 DNA: TGCGCCTTGTCGGACTATGACGCCTACGAGCAGTACTTC; CDR3 protein: CALSDYDAYEQYF
D gene: NA; V gene: TRBV4-1; J gene: TRBJ1-1; clone size: NA; CDR3 DNA: TGCGCCAGCAGCCAAGTGGCGAACACTGAAGCTTTCTTT; CDR3 protein: CASSQVANTEAFF
D gene: TRBD2; V gene: TRBV18; J gene: TRBJ2-7; clone size: NA; CDR3 DNA: TGTGCCAGCTCACCACCGCGGGGGGCAGGCTACGAGCAGTACTTC; CDR3 protein: CASSPPRGAGYEQYF
D gene: NA; V gene: TRBV6-1; J gene: TRBJ2-7; clone size: NA; CDR3 DNA: TGTGCCAGCGCGGGAAGGACAGAGCAGTACTTC; CDR3 protein: CASAGRTEQYF
D gene: NA; V gene: TRBV7-2; J gene: TRBJ1-1; clone size: NA; CDR3 DNA: TGTGCCAGCAGCTTAAGCGGGGGTAACACTGAAGCTTTCTTT; CDR3 protein: CASSLSGGNTEAFF
D gene: TRBD1; V gene: TRBV28; J gene: TRBJ1-2; clone size: NA; CDR3 DNA: TGTGCCAGCAGCCCCCCACAGGGGAACGGCTACACCTTC; CDR3 protein: CASSPPQGNGYTF
D gene: NA; V gene: TRBV25-1; J gene: TRBJ2-1; clone size: NA; CDR3 DNA: TGTGCCAGCACCGACAGGAGCTCCTACAATGAGCAGTTCTTC; CDR3 protein: CASTDRSSYNEQFF
D gene: TRBD2; V gene: TRBV7-2; J gene: TRBJ2-3; clone size: NA; CDR3 DNA: TGTGCCAGCAGCTTAGGGCTGCGGGGGGGCCGGACAGATACGCAGTATTTT; CDR3 protein: CASSLGLRGGRTDTQYF
D gene: NA; V gene: TRBV7-6; J gene: TRBJ1-1; clone size: NA; CDR3 DNA: TGTGCCAGCAGCTTAGGGGGGGTCGGTTCGGAGAATGAAGCTTTCTTT; CDR3 protein: CASSLGGVGSENEAFF
D gene: NA; V gene: TRBV28; J gene: TRBJ1-5; clone size: few; CDR3 DNA: TGTGCCAGCAGTTTACAGGGGATTCCCCAGCATTTT; CDR3 protein: CASSLQGIPQHF
D gene: TRBD2; V gene: TRBV4-1; J gene: TRBJ2-1; clone size: few; CDR3 DNA: TGCGCCAGCAGCCAAGGACTAGCGGGTGCGAGCTCCTACAATGAGCAGTTCTTC; CDR3 protein: CASSQGLAGASSYNEQFF
D gene: TRBD1; V gene: TRBV4-3; J gene: TRBJ1-2; clone size: NA; CDR3 DNA: TGCGCCAGCAGCAGCCCGGGACAGGGTTGGGGTGGCTACACCTTC; CDR3 protein: CASSSPGQGWGGYTF
D gene: NA; V gene: TRBV7-6; J gene: TRBJ2-2; clone size: few; CDR3 DNA: TGTGCCAGCAGCTTTCGTTCCCCCCTCGGCACCGGGGAGCTGTTTTTT; CDR3 protein: CASSFRSPLGTGELFF
D gene: NA; V gene: TRBV7-2; J gene: TRBJ2-1; clone size: NA; CDR3 DNA: TGTGCCAGCAGCTTCCGAGCGGACGGGTACAATGAGCAGTTCTTC; CDR3 protein: CASSFRADGYNEQFF
D gene: NA; V gene: TRBV7-9; J gene: TRBJ2-1; clone size: few; CDR3 DNA: TGTGCCAGCAGCTCGGCCGGGAGCTACAATGAGCAGTTCTTC; CDR3 protein: CASSSAGSYNEQFF
D gene: NA; V gene: TRBV7-9; J gene: TRBJ2-7; clone size: NA; CDR3 DNA: TGTGCCAGCAGCTTAGCGGTATCAGGACACGAGCAGTACTTC; CDR3 protein: CASSLAVSGHEQYF
D gene: TRBD2; V gene: TRBV6-5; J gene: TRBJ2-7; clone size: NA; CDR3 DNA: TGTGCCAGCAGAAAATGGGGGGGGAACTACGAGCAGTACTTC; CDR3 protein: CASRKWGGNYEQYF
D gene: NA; V gene: TRBV27; J gene: TRBJ1-2; clone size: NA; CDR3 DNA: TGTGCCAGCAGTTTATGGGGCGCATCCTATGGCTACACCTTC; CDR3 protein: CASSLWGASYGYTF
D gene: TRBD1; V gene: TRBV7-3; J gene: TRBJ2-7; clone size: few; CDR3 DNA: TGTGCCAGCAGCTTAGGAGGACAGGTCGCGAACGAGCAGTACTTC; CDR3 protein: CASSLGGQVANEQYF
D gene: NA; V gene: TRBV15; J gene: TRBJ1-4; clone size: NA; CDR3 DNA: TGTGCCACCAGCAGAGATTGGGGGCAAAATGAAAAACTGTTTTTT; CDR3 protein: CATSRDWGQNEKLFF
D gene: NA; V gene: TRBV7-9; J gene: TRBJ1-4; clone size: NA; CDR3 DNA: TGTGCCAGCAGCCAACAGGGTGCAACTAATGAAAAACTGTTTTTT; CDR3 protein: CASSQQGATNEKLFF
D gene: TRBD2; V gene: TRBV19; J gene: TRBJ2-5; clone size: few; CDR3 DNA: TGTGCCAGTAGCTGGGGGAGGGGACAAGAGACCCAGTACTTC; CDR3 protein: CASSWGRGQETQYF
D gene: TRBD1; V gene: TRBV7-2; J gene: TRBJ1-1; clone size: NA; CDR3 DNA: TGTGCCAGCAGCTCCTCAGGGGGTACTGAAGCTTTCTTT; CDR3 protein: CASSSSGGTEAFF
D gene: TRBD2; V gene: TRBV5-4; J gene: TRBJ2-1; clone size: NA; CDR3 DNA: TGTGCCAGCAGCTTGGCGGGGGGGGCTAGCTCCTACAATGAGCAGTTCTTC; CDR3 protein: CASSLAGGASSYNEQFF
D gene: TRBD2; V gene: TRBV10-2; J gene: TRBJ2-7; clone size: few; CDR3 DNA: TGCGCCAGCACTCCCTCGGGAGGGGGGGAGCAGTACTTC; CDR3 protein: CASTPSGGGEQYF
D gene: NA; V gene: TRBV2; J gene: TRBJ2-1; clone size: NA; CDR3 DNA: TGTGCCAGCATTCCGACCAGGGGCAATGAGCAGTTCTTC; CDR3 protein: CASIPTRGNEQFF
D gene: NA; V gene: TRBV19; J gene: TRBJ2-3; clone size: NA; CDR3 DNA: TGTGCCAGTAGTTGGGGTAGCGGAAGCACAGATACGCAGTATTTT; CDR3 protein: CASSWGSGSTDTQYF
D gene: NA; V gene: TRBV19; J gene: TRBJ2-7; clone size: NA; CDR3 DNA: TGTGCCAGTAGTACCCCAGGGGGGTTGGCCTACGAGCAGTACTTC; CDR3 protein: CASSTPGGLAYEQYF
D gene: NA; V gene: TRBV25-1; J gene: TRBJ2-5; clone size: NA; CDR3 DNA: TGTGCCAGCAGTGAATCTAGGCTATTTCAGGAGACCCAGTACTTC; CDR3 protein: CASSESRLFQETQYF
D gene: NA; V gene: TRBV5-6; J gene: TRBJ1-1; clone size: few; CDR3 DNA: TGTGCCAGCAGCTTGTGGCCGAACACTGAAGCTTTCTTT; CDR3 protein: CASSLWPNTEAFF
D gene: TRBD1; V gene: TRBV19; J gene: TRBJ2-7; clone size: NA; CDR3 DNA: TGTGCCAGTAGTCCCCCCGGGACAGGGCACTACGAGCAGTACTTC; CDR3 protein: CASSPPGTGHYEQYF
D gene: NA; V gene: TRBV10-1; J gene: TRBJ2-7; clone size: NA; CDR3 DNA: TGCGCCAGCAGCGGGACACAGATACCCTACGAGCAGTACTTC; CDR3 protein: CASSGTQIPYEQYF
D gene: NA; V gene: TRBV7-9; J gene: TRBJ1-1; clone size: NA; CDR3 DNA: TGTGCCAGCAGCCCCAGCTGGGGGACTCGGAACACTGAAGCTTTCTTT; CDR3 protein: CASSPSWGTRNTEAFF
D gene: NA; V gene: TRBV5-1; J gene: TRBJ1-1; clone size: NA; CDR3 DNA: TGCGCCAGCAGCTCGGACCTGAGACAGGCTGAAGCTTTCTTT; CDR3 protein: CASSSDLRQAEAFF
D gene: NA; V gene: TRBV5-5; J gene: TRBJ1-5; clone size: NA; CDR3 DNA: TGTGCCAGCAGCTTGGCAGCGGGCCTGATTAGCAATCAGCCCCAGCATTTT; CDR3 protein: CASSLAAGLISNQPQHF
D gene: TRBD2; V gene: TRBV7-6; J gene: TRBJ2-1; clone size: NA; CDR3 DNA: TGTGCCAGCAGCTTATTAGTGGCCGGGACTAGCGGAAACAATGAGCAGTTCTTC; CDR3 protein: CASSLLVAGTSGNNEQFF
D gene: TRBD2; V gene: TRBV6-1; J gene: TRBJ2-5; clone size: NA; CDR3 DNA: TGTGCCAGCAGTGAGACTAGCGGGGGGCAAGAGACCCAGTACTTC; CDR3 protein: CASSETSGGQETQYF
D gene: NA; V gene: TRBV4-1; J gene: TRBJ1-4; clone size: NA; CDR3 DNA: TGCGCCAGCAGCCAGAGAACAACTAATGAAAAACTGTTTTTT; CDR3 protein: CASSQRTTNEKLFF